A single sample gave rise to the 18 T cell receptor beta chains below, sequenced in a study of cytomegalovirus exposure and HLA in healthy donors (dated by TCRdb to 2017 to 2019). Libraries were made using the immunoSEQ multiplex PCR assay. The multiplex PCR relied on a mix of 60 forward primers for TCR Vbeta segments and 13 reverse primers for TCR Jbeta segments. Imported from immuneACCESS, the table was reduced by TCRdb to in-frame sequences with V and J called. These copies leave out some clones; in studies compared against another copy, an unresolved V gene accounts for under half, and the cause of the remainder is not known. In this sample's table one finds 180,000 or so clones. Of the sample, 0.65% to 0.75% falls within the top ten clones. The specimen was PBMCs. The source is a boy younger than 18 in good health and CMV-seronegative.

V is TRBV5-6 and J is TRBJ2-7, with TRBD1 identical over 8 bases. Germline-derived CDR1 and CDR2 are SGHDT and YYEEEE. The CDR3 consists of 17 residues. J lost 5 bases, V lost 4 bases, and 17 bases had no gene match. The CDR3 protein is CASSLRTQGAFFNEQYF. For the CDR3, the DNA is TGTGCCAGCAGCCTACGGACTCAGGGGGCGTTTTTCAACGAGCAGTACTTC.

The CDR3 protein is CATSRDSPGSVETQYF. CDR3 sequence (DNA): TGTGCCACCAGCAGAGATTCTCCGGGGAGTGTCGAGACCCAGTACTTC. The V and J genes are TRBV15 and TRBJ2-5; D is perhaps TRBD2 (5 bases). The V gene's germline CDR1 is LNHNV and CDR2 YYDKDF (reference sequence). Trimming cost V 0 bases and J 5 bases, with 16 bases left between them. CDR3 length: 16 residues.

The chain uses TRBV7-9 and TRBJ2-7; D might be TRBD1 (6 bases). V gave up 5 bases and J gave up 0 bases, with 20 bases separating them. The CDR3 is 17 residues long. Germline V gene data show CDR1 as SEHNR and CDR2 as FQNEAQ (reference sequence). CDR3 nucleotide sequence: TGTGCCAGCAGCACCACTCCCGGGACACTACTCTCCTACGAGCAGTACTTC. This translates into CASSTTPGTLLSYEQYF. The variable domain in full, completed from reference TRBV7-9 and TRBJ2-7, reads DTGVSQNPRHKITKRGQNVTFRCDPISEHNRLYWYRQTLGQGPEFLTYFQNEAQLEKSRLLSDRFSAERPKGSFSTLEIQRTEQGDSAMYLCASSTTPGTLLSYEQYFGPGTRLTVT.

The CDR3 protein is CASSQGARASTDTQYF. The CDR3 nucleotides read TGTGCCAGCAGTCAGGGGGCTCGGGCTAGCACAGATACGCAGTATTTT. This chain joins TRBV9 and TRBJ2-3, with TRBD1 matching 8 bases. Germline values: CDR1 SGDLS, CDR2 YYNGEE. The CDR3 contains 16 residues. V shed 5 bases, J shed 0 bases, and the junction held 8 bases outside the gene matches.

This chain uses TRBV7-2 with TRBJ2-2; no reliable D call. Germline V CDR1 and CDR2: SGHTA, FQGNSA. The CDR3 is made up of 14 amino acids. Trimming removed 4 bases at V and 2 bases at J, with 8 bases between. The CDR3 DNA sequence: TGTGCCAGCAGCTCCCAGATTAACACCGGGGAGCTGTTTTTT. Its translation is CASSSQINTGELFF.

The chain is built from TRBV5-1 and TRBJ2-3; D is unresolved. Germline V gives CDR1 SGHRS, CDR2 YFSETQ. Trimming pared 0 bases from V and 4 bases from J, leaving 9 bases between. The CDR3 covers 14 residues. The chain's CDR3 is CASSLAATSDTQYF. CDR3 coding DNA: TGCGCCAGCAGCTTGGCTGCTACCTCAGATACGCAGTATTTT.

The J gene is TRBJ2-7, the V gene TRBV4-2; D is uncertain. CDR3 size: 15 residues. CDR1 is LGHNA and CDR2 is YNFKEQ in the germline V gene. The V end lost 1 base, the J end lost 7 bases, and 17 bases lay between the germline ends. The CDR3 reads CASSQVPHRVLEQYF. The CDR3, as DNA: TGTGCCAGCAGCCAAGTACCCCATAGAGTCTTGGAGCAGTACTTC.

The chain carries TRBV7-2 and TRBJ2-5, with 7 bases aligning to TRBD1. This CDR3 comprises 14 residues. V shed 4 bases and J 3 bases; nucleotides not matched to a gene: 5. Germline V gene sequence: CDR1 SGHTA, CDR2 FQGNSA. The CDR3 nucleotides are TGTGCCAGCAGCTGGGGACAGTCCAAAGAGACCCAGTACTTC. As protein: CASSWGQSKETQYF.

Here the CDR3 reads CASRGEVEKLFF. For the CDR3, the DNA is TGTGCCAGCAGGGGTGAGGTAGAAAAACTGTTTTTT. The chain combines TRBV2 with TRBJ1-4; no clear D gene. This CDR3 is built from 12 residues. Trimming shortened V by 6 bases and J by 8 bases, and 10 bases separated the two germline ends. Germline values: CDR1 SNHLY, CDR2 FYNNEI.

The chain recombines TRBV6-5 with TRBJ2-5; D is ambiguous. The CDR3 loop spans 13 amino acids. The germline V gene encodes CDR1 MNHEY and CDR2 SVGAGI. The germline V and J ends were trimmed by 5 bases and 3 bases, with 10 bases remaining between them. The CDR3 DNA follows: TGTGCCAGCAGTGTGACTGCAAAAGAGACCCAGTACTTC. Amino acids: CASSVTAKETQYF.

The chain employs TRBV4-3 and TRBJ1-1; 7 bases match TRBD1. J was trimmed by 6 bases and V by 5 bases; bases with no gene match: 9. Germline-derived CDR1 and CDR2 are LGHNA and YSLEER. The CDR3 spans 14 residues. Here the CDR3 reads CASSRGPASSEAFF. The CDR3 DNA follows: TGCGCCAGCAGCAGGGGGCCAGCTAGCTCTGAAGCTTTCTTT.

V and J are TRBV4-1 and TRBJ2-5; 8 nucleotides line up with TRBD2. The germline V gene has CDR1 MGHRA and CDR2 YSYEKL. The CDR3 runs to 15 residues. Unmatched junction bases numbered 5, after V lost 3 bases and J lost 2 bases. The CDR3 sequence is CASSQGASGQETQYF. As DNA, the CDR3 is TGCGCCAGCAGCCAGGGGGCTAGCGGGCAAGAGACCCAGTACTTC.

As for this clone: This sample also contains other DNA sequences that code for the same CDR3. V gene TRBV5-3 combines with J gene TRBJ1-6, with 8 bases lining up with TRBD1. TRBV5-3 is labeled an ORF, and its function is uncertain. The CDR3 is 12 residues long. The ends lost 4 bases at V and 9 bases at J; junction bases unmatched: 0. CDR3 DNA: TGTGCCAGAAGCGACAGGGGTTCACCCCTCCACTTT. Translating it yields CARSDRGSPLHF.

V is TRBV9 and J is TRBJ2-7, with a tentative D call TRBD1 (6 bases). The CDR3 totals 14 residues. The germline V and J ends were trimmed by 5 bases and 6 bases, with 18 bases remaining between them. Germline assignment: CDR1 SGDLS and CDR2 YYNGEE. The CDR3 sequence is CASSIDNTGPEQYF. The CDR3 DNA reads as TGTGCCAGCAGTATCGATAATACAGGGCCCGAGCAGTACTTC.

The rearrangement joins TRBV4-1 to TRBJ2-3; 11 bases fit TRBD2. Unmatched junction bases numbered 6, after V lost 2 bases and J lost 2 bases. This CDR3 comprises 17 residues. From germline, CDR1 is MGHRA and CDR2 YSYEKL. The CDR3 sequence is CASSQRLAGILTDTQYF. CDR3 sequence (DNA): TGCGCCAGCAGCCAACGACTAGCGGGGATACTCACAGATACGCAGTATTTT.

CDR3 DNA: TGCGCCAGCAGCCGCGGACGTCTGGGGGGCTACGAGCAGTACTTC. It is translated as CASSRGRLGGYEQYF. The V gene is TRBV4-3, the J gene TRBJ2-7, with D perhaps TRBD2 (6 bases). This CDR3 is built from 15 residues. The germline V gene has CDR1 LGHNA and CDR2 YSLEER. V shed 4 bases and J shed 3 bases, with 16 bases lying between them.

The chain employs TRBV7-9 and TRBJ1-4, with unresolved D. The germline V gene has CDR1 SEHNR and CDR2 FQNEAQ (reference sequence). This CDR3 is built from 11 residues. The ends were cut back, 5 bases at V and 5 bases at J, with 3 bases in the middle. The CDR3 DNA is TGTGCCAGCAGCCAAAATGAAAAACTGTTTTTT. It specifies CASSQNEKLFF.

The chain has TRBV27 and TRBJ2-1; 9 nucleotides align to TRBD2. The junction had 6 bases not matched to a gene; V was cut back by 3 bases and J by 6 bases. Germline V lookup: CDR1 MNHEY, CDR2 SMNVEV (reference sequence). CDR3 length: 15 amino acids. As DNA, the CDR3 is TGTGCCAGCAGTTTGCGCGGGGGGGGTTTCAATGAGCAGTTCTTC. Translated: CASSLRGGGFNEQFF.